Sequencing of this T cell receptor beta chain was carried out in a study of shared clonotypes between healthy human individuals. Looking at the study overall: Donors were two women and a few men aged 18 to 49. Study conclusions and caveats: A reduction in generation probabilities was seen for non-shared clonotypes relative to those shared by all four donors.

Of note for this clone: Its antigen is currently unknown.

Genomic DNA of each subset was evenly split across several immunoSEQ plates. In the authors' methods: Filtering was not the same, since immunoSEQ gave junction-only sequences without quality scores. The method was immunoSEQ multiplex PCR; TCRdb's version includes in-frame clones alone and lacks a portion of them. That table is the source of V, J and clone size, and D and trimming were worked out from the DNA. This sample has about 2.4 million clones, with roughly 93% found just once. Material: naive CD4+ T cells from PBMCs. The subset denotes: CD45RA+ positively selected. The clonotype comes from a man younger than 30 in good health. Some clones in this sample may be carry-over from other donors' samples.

CDR3 sequence (DNA): TGTGCCAGCAGTACAGGGGGGACAGATAACTCCTACGAGCAGTACTTC. As protein: CASSTGGTDNSYEQYF. The rearrangement uses TRBV28 and TRBJ2-7, with 8 nucleotides matching TRBD1. V lost 5 bases and J lost 0; bases outside the gene matches: 9. The CDR3 spans 16 residues. Germline V gene data show CDR1 as MDHEN and CDR2 as SYDVKM.